This T cell receptor beta chain is from a study of blood T cell repertoires in COVID-19. Turning to the study itself: Nucleic acid was either cDNA or gDNA, and it came from T cells, B-cell-depleted T cells, or PBMCs.

This table comes from immunoSEQ multiplex PCR, and its TCRdb copy is limited to in-frame clones, with some not included. Here the sample spans around 97,000 clones, 80% to 90% being singletons. Looked up from germline, CDR1 is LGHDT and CDR2 is YNNKEL (reference sequence). Trimming took 3 bases from V and 1 from J, leaving 10 bases between them. The CDR3 contains 15 residues. This TCR was sampled from a human donor in a cohort sampled during active COVID-19. Sequencing was performed on peripheral blood. The rearrangement joins TRBV3-1 (or the pseudogene TRBV3-2) to TRBJ1-5; D not certain. CDR3 DNA: TGTGCCAGCAGCCAGAGATATTTAAGCAATCAGCCCCAGCATTTT. Its translation: CASSQRYLSNQPQHF.